A single sample is the source of the 14 T cell receptor beta chains below, sequenced in a study of T-cell reconstitution after alpha-beta-depleted transplantation in children. Unique molecular identifiers were built into the TCRbeta library. One entry per CDR3 protein results from TCRdb running MiXCR on the PCR reads. Of 750,000 to 950,000 distinct CDR3 sequences in the sample, approximately 15% are singletons; the top ten hold under 6%. Sequencing was performed on PBMCs, mostly from graft donor cells, taken 360 days after TCRalphabeta/CD19-depleted stem cell transplant. The receptors derive from a male patient younger than 18 who had a stem cell transplant for acute lymphoblastic leukemia, so the T cells may come from the graft donor.

V and J are TRBV7-9 and TRBJ1-3; weak D call: TRBD1 (6 bases). Germline lookup yields CDR1 SEHNR and CDR2 FQNEAQ (reference sequence). The CDR3 covers 12 residues. The V end lost 5 bases, the J end lost 6 bases, and 8 bases lay between the germline ends. This CDR3 is CASSRGENTIYF. The CDR3 DNA follows: TGTGCCAGCAGCAGGGGGGAAAACACCATATATTTT.

This clonotype was counted a few times. The chain joins TRBV7-6 to TRBJ2-5; D uncertain. The CDR3 runs to 13 residues. Germline assignment: CDR1 SGHVS and CDR2 FNYEAQ. Trimming took 7 bases from V and 8 from J, leaving 17 bases between them. Here the CDR3 DNA reads TGTGCCAGCACCTACGGGCCGCGACAAACCCAGTACTTC. Translated, it gives CASTYGPRQTQYF.

The chain joins TRBV27 to TRBJ2-7, with a possible D match to TRBD1 (6 bases). Trimming removed 7 bases at V and 3 bases at J, with 19 bases between. Germline CDR1 is MNHEY and CDR2 is SMNVEV (reference sequence). The CDR3 totals 15 residues. The CDR3 sequence is CASMLPIEGDYEQYF. The CDR3 DNA reads as TGTGCCAGCATGCTCCCCATAGAGGGGGACTACGAGCAGTACTTC.

The chain has TRBV11-1 and TRBJ1-5, with D tentatively TRBD1 (5 bases). This CDR3 comprises 20 residues. Trimming removed 4 bases from V and 2 bases from J, with 27 bases in between. CDR1 and CDR2 from the germline V gene are SGHAT and FQDESV (reference sequence). The CDR3 spells CASSYHDFQGPQAGNQPQHF. Written as DNA, the CDR3 is TGTGCCAGCAGCTATCATGATTTCCAGGGCCCTCAGGCGGGCAATCAGCCCCAGCATTTT.

The chain is built from TRBV10-2 and TRBJ2-5; no clear D gene. V gave up 2 bases and J gave up 2 bases, with 9 bases separating them. The CDR3 is 14 amino acids. Germline V gives CDR1 WSHSY, CDR2 SAAADI. CDR3 in amino acids: CASSEIGGQETQYF. In DNA form, the CDR3 reads TGCGCCAGCAGTGAGATAGGTGGGCAAGAGACCCAGTACTTC.

The chain recombines TRBV11-2 with TRBJ2-1; 10 nucleotides align to TRBD1. Trimming took 3 bases from V and 6 from J; bases not matched to a gene: 5. Germline V CDR1 and CDR2: SGHAT, FQNNGV. This CDR3 region has 15 residues. CDR3 sequence reads: CASSFTGTGVNEQFF. The CDR3 DNA sequence: TGTGCCAGCAGCTTTACTGGGACAGGGGTCAATGAGCAGTTCTTC. Complete variable domain (other parts from reference TRBV11-2 and TRBJ2-1): EAGVAQSPRYKIIEKRQSVAFWCNPISGHATLYWYQQILGQGPKLLIQFQNNGVVDDSQLPKDRFSAERLKGVDSTLKIQPAKLEDSAVYLCASSFTGTGVNEQFFGPGTRLTVL.

This clonotype was seen a few times. The rearrangement joins TRBV11-2 to TRBJ2-4; D remains ambiguous. V gave up 5 bases and J gave up 8 bases, with 16 bases separating them. The CDR3 runs to 14 residues. Germline values: CDR1 SGHAT, CDR2 FQNNGV. The DNA of the CDR3 is TGTGCCAGCAGCCAGGCCCCACACCGGGACATTCAGTACTTC. It encodes CASSQAPHRDIQYF.

At least ten counts were recorded for this clonotype. The chain joins TRBV27 to TRBJ2-2; 7 nucleotides match TRBD1. J gave up 8 bases and V 6 bases, and 9 bases lay outside the gene matches. This CDR3 has 14 amino acids. The germline V gene encodes CDR1 MNHEY and CDR2 SMNVEV (reference sequence). The CDR3 loop is CASSPKWTGGELFF. The CDR3 region has the DNA TGTGCCAGCAGCCCCAAGTGGACAGGAGGGGAGCTGTTTTTT.

This clonotype was detected only a few times. DNA of the CDR3: TGTGCCAGCAGCACTTTCAGGAGTAACACTGAAGCTTTCTTT. Translating it yields CASSTFRSNTEAFF. This chain uses TRBV12-3 or TRBV12-4 with TRBJ1-1; D ambiguous. The V and J ends lost 6 bases and 2 bases respectively, with 13 bases between them. There are 14 residues in the CDR3.

This chain connects TRBV5-6 to TRBJ2-1; perhaps TRBD1 as D (6 bases). The V end was cut by 2 bases, the J end by 3 bases, with 18 bases between. CDR1 SGHDT and CDR2 YYEEEE come from the germline V gene. The CDR3 covers 17 residues. CDR3 region: CASSFFLGTKRYNEQFF. CDR3 DNA: TGTGCCAGCAGCTTCTTCCTTGGGACAAAGCGCTACAATGAGCAGTTCTTC.

This chain uses TRBV9 with TRBJ2-7; 7 bases fit TRBD1. CDR3 length equals 14 residues. Germline values: CDR1 SGDLS, CDR2 YYNGEE. Trimming cost V 2 bases and J 2 bases; bases outside gene matches: 4. CDR3 loop: CASSVATGAYEQYF. The CDR3 DNA reads as TGTGCCAGCAGCGTGGCTACAGGGGCCTACGAGCAGTACTTC.

This clonotype came up a few times. The chain uses TRBV20-1 and TRBJ1-5; tentatively, D is TRBD1 (6 bases). V was shortened by 4 bases and J by 6 bases, with 16 bases between the two germline ends. The CDR3 covers 14 residues. Germline loops: CDR1 DFQATT, CDR2 SNEGSKA (reference sequence). CDR3 residues: CSATPYRAGQPQHF. CDR3 coding DNA: TGCAGTGCTACCCCCTACAGGGCGGGTCAGCCCCAGCATTTT.

This clonotype was counted between two and nine times. The chain has TRBV7-9 and TRBJ2-7, with TRBD1 matching 8 bases. This CDR3 contains 17 residues. Germline CDR1 SEHNR, CDR2 FQNEAQ (reference sequence). Trimming at V came to 1 base and at J to 2 bases, leaving 10 bases not matched to a gene. The CDR3 DNA reads as TGTGCCAGCAGCTTAGGAGGACAGGGAAGGGCACCCTACGAGCAGTACTTC. It codes for CASSLGGQGRAPYEQYF.

This clonotype was observed a few times. The chain uses TRBV20-1 and TRBJ2-1; D remains unclear. The germline V and J ends were trimmed by 1 base and 7 bases, with 11 bases remaining between them. CDR1 DFQATT and CDR2 SNEGSKA come from the germline V gene (reference sequence). The CDR3 has 13 residues. CDR3 nucleotide sequence: TGCAGTGCTAGAGCCACGCCCGGTAATGAGCAGTTCTTC. Encoded protein: CSARATPGNEQFF.